These 6 T cell receptor beta chains share one sample of origin, sequenced in a study of cytomegalovirus exposure and HLA in healthy donors. The PCR had 60 Vbeta and 13 Jbeta primers. Clones were read by immunoSEQ multiplex PCR, and TCRdb kept only the in-frame ones, dropping some. The top ten hold 4% of the sample, which has over 150,000 clones, over 60% seen once. Input material: PBMCs. These receptors all come from a woman between 40 and 50 years old in good health and CMV-seronegative.

The rearrangement links TRBV7-8 to TRBJ2-3; D perhaps matches TRBD2 (6 bases). Germline V gene data show CDR1 as SGHVS and CDR2 as FQNEAQ. Trimming left V 6 bases short and J 2 bases short, with 12 bases between. CDR3 size: 14 residues. The chain's CDR3 is CASRRGGNTDTQYF. The CDR3 nucleotides are TGTGCCAGCAGGAGGGGAGGAAACACAGATACGCAGTATTTT.

The V call is TRBV27, the J call TRBJ1-2; 7 nucleotides agree with TRBD1. This CDR3 contains 12 residues. The trim removed 6 bases at V and 8 bases at J, leaving 6 bases unmatched. Germline V gene lookup returns CDR1 MNHEY and CDR2 SMNVEV (reference sequence). This chain's CDR3 is CASRGTGVGYTF. DNA for the CDR3: TGTGCCAGCAGGGGCACAGGGGTAGGCTACACCTTC.

This rearrangement joins TRBV7-9 to TRBJ2-7, with 10 bases aligning to TRBD2. Trimming cost V 5 bases and J 2 bases; bases outside gene matches: 18. This CDR3 has 19 amino acids. Germline-derived CDR1 and CDR2 are SEHNR and FQNEAQ (reference sequence). CDR3 sequence: CASSPRGATSGPSPYEQYF. The DNA for the CDR3 is TGTGCCAGCAGCCCCCGGGGGGCGACTAGCGGGCCCTCCCCCTACGAGCAGTACTTC. Full variable domain (outside the CDR3, taken from reference TRBV7-9 and TRBJ2-7): DTGVSQNPRHKITKRGQNVTFRCDPISEHNRLYWYRQTLGQGPEFLTYFQNEAQLEKSRLLSDRFSAERPKGSFSTLEIQRTEQGDSAMYLCASSPRGATSGPSPYEQYFGPGTRLTVT.

The genes are TRBV6-5 and TRBJ2-5; the D is unclear. Germline-derived CDR1 and CDR2 are MNHEY and SVGAGI. V was clipped by 7 bases and J by 2 bases, with 17 bases between them. The length of the CDR3 is 15 residues. DNA of the CDR3: TGTGCCAGCAAAGACCGGAGATCAAGACAAGAGACCCAGTACTTC. This gives the protein CASKDRRSRQETQYF.

The rearrangement links TRBV6-6 to TRBJ2-1; TRBD2 agrees at 12 bases. The V gene's germline CDR1 is MNHNY and CDR2 SVGAGI (reference sequence). V shed 6 bases, J shed 1 base, and the junction held 4 bases outside the gene matches. This CDR3 comprises 16 residues. CDR3 in amino acids: CASSRGLAGSYNEQFF. The CDR3 DNA reads as TGTGCCAGCAGCCGAGGACTAGCGGGGTCCTACAATGAGCAGTTCTTC.

This clone was observed a single time. This chain joins TRBV6-5 and TRBJ1-6; D is unresolved. V lost 4 bases, J lost 7 bases, and 5 bases lay in between. The V gene's germline CDR1 is MNHEY and CDR2 SVGAGI. The CDR3 spans 12 residues. The chain's CDR3 is CASSFLNSPLHF. Here the CDR3 DNA reads TGTGCCAGCAGTTTTCTAAATTCACCCCTCCACTTT.